The rows below give T cell receptor beta chains drawn from one sample of a study of blood T cell repertoires in COVID-19. Assay: immunoSEQ multiplex PCR; the TCRdb copy retains only in-frame clones and omits some. The sample consists of some 200,000 clones, around 86% of them appearing once. Input material: peripheral blood. These receptors were collected from a woman between 35 and 50 years old with acute or convalescent COVID-19. Each CDR3 is given with its conserved first and last residue. The D gene is left open where the match is weak. Part of the rows lack a size; the others show once, few, many or a class for expanded clones.

TGTGCCAGCAGTTTGACGGCTAGCGCGAAGGTGGCGTACTTC CASSLTASAKVAYF - TRBJ2-7 TRBV6-5 -
TGTGCCAGCAGCGCGTCAGGGGGGAATGAGCAGTTCTTC CASSASGGNEQFF - TRBJ2-1 TRBV7-3 -
TGTGCCAGCAGCGTGGGGCTCAGGGGGTGGGACACTGAAGCTTTCTTT CASSVGLRGWDTEAFF TRBD1 TRBJ1-1 TRBV9 -
TGTGCCAGCAGTATGCTAGTCGGGGGGGCCGCAGATACGCAGTATTTT CASSMLVGGAADTQYF TRBD2 TRBJ2-3 TRBV2 -
TGTGCCAGCAGTAAGTTGCCAGGGCGAGGACAGCCCCAGCATTTT CASSKLPGRGQPQHF - TRBJ1-5 TRBV6-5 -
TGTGCCAGCAGCTTAGTAGGTTCGGCAGGACGGGGTTACGAGCAGTACTTC CASSLVGSAGRGYEQYF - TRBJ2-7 TRBV7-8 -
TGTGCCAGCGGATTTCCCGGGACTAGCGGGGGCCAAGAGACCCAGTACTTC CASGFPGTSGGQETQYF TRBD2 TRBJ2-5 TRBV2 -
TGTGCCAGCAGCTTGGGACCCGGGACAGAGAACTATGGCTACACCTTC CASSLGPGTENYGYTF TRBD1 TRBJ1-2 TRBV5-6 -
TGTGCCAGCAGCAATAACCGGGACAGGGGAATTCAGCCCCAGCATTTT CASSNNRDRGIQPQHF TRBD1 TRBJ1-5 TRBV5-4 -
TGTGCCAGCAGTTTAGATCCCGGGTACAATGAGCAGTTCTTC CASSLDPGYNEQFF - TRBJ2-1 TRBV28 -
TGTGCCAGTAGTATTTGGGGCAATAGCAATCAGCCCCAGCATTTT CASSIWGNSNQPQHF - TRBJ1-5 TRBV19 -
TGTGCCACCAGCAGAGACGGACTCTCCTACGAGCAGTACTTC CATSRDGLSYEQYF - TRBJ2-7 TRBV15 -
TGTGCCAGCAGTTATGGGGGCGCGAGGACTGAAGCTTTCTTT CASSYGGARTEAFF - TRBJ1-1 TRBV6-5 -
TGTGCCAGCAGTGTGCAGGGTCCAACCTACAATGAGCAGTTCTTC CASSVQGPTYNEQFF - TRBJ2-1 TRBV7-9 -
TGCGCCAGCAGCCAAGAGTTATTAGACAGCCTATATTTT CASSQELLDSLYF - TRBJ2-3 TRBV4-1 -
TGTGCCAGCAGCCTGGGACAGGGCAACTATGGCTACACCTTC CASSLGQGNYGYTF TRBD1 TRBJ1-2 TRBV5-4 -
TGTGCCAGCAGCCCGGGACAGCCTCTCTCTGGAAACACCATATATTTT CASSPGQPLSGNTIYF TRBD1 TRBJ1-3 TRBV4-2 once
TGTGCCAGCATCAGACAGGGGGGCCGTGGAAACACCATATATTTT CASIRQGGRGNTIYF TRBD1 TRBJ1-3 TRBV6-6 -
TGTGCCAGCAGTTCGGGACTAGCAGTCTACGAGCAGTACTTC CASSSGLAVYEQYF TRBD2 TRBJ2-7 TRBV27 -
TGCAGTGCTAGCGGGAGTTATGAGCAGTTCTTC CSASGSYEQFF - TRBJ2-1 TRBV20-1 -
TGTGCCAGTAGTAAAGGGGCCGGTGCCGTCACAGATACGCAGTATTTT CASSKGAGAVTDTQYF - TRBJ2-3 TRBV19 -
TGTGCCAGCAGTGGACAGGGGGCAAGCAATCAGCCCCAGCATTTT CASSGQGASNQPQHF TRBD1 TRBJ1-5 TRBV2 -
TGTGCCAGCAGCTTAAAGAGCGGCTCCTACGAGCAGTACTTC CASSLKSGSYEQYF - TRBJ2-7 TRBV11-2 -
TGTGCCTGGAACAGGAATAGCAATCAGCCCCAGCATTTT CAWNRNSNQPQHF - TRBJ1-5 TRBV30 few
TGCGCCAGCAGCTTGGGAGAGGGGGAGCTGTTTTTT CASSLGEGELFF - TRBJ2-2 TRBV5-1 -
TGTGCCAGCAGCCAAGATGTAGTAGCGGGGACCTACGAGCAGTACTTC CASSQDVVAGTYEQYF TRBD2 TRBJ2-7 TRBV4-2 -
TGTGCCAGCAGCGGCAGGGGGGTGGGAGAGACCCAGTACTTC CASSGRGVGETQYF - TRBJ2-5 TRBV9 -
TGCAGCGTCCGGGCGGGGGGCTACAATGAGCAGTTCTTC CSVRAGGYNEQFF TRBD2 TRBJ2-1 TRBV29-1 once
TGTGCCAGCACGGGGGACACTGAAGCTTTCTTT CASTGDTEAFF - TRBJ1-1 TRBV12-3/TRBV12-4 -
TGTGCCACCAGCAGAGCCCGAGGACAGAACTATGGCTACACCTTC CATSRARGQNYGYTF - TRBJ1-2 TRBV15 -
TGTGCCAGTCGTTCTTTGTCTAGCGGAGAGACCCAGTACTTC CASRSLSSGETQYF TRBD2 TRBJ2-5 TRBV19 -
TGTGCCAGCAGCCAATCTAGCGCGCAGGAGACCCAGTACTTC CASSQSSAQETQYF - TRBJ2-5 TRBV3-1/TRBV3-2 -
TGCGCCAGCAGCTTGGGTGGGGCTGGTGGGGCCAACGTCCTGACTTTC CASSLGGAGGANVLTF - TRBJ2-6 TRBV5-1 -
TGTGCCAGCAGCCCCTCGAGGGGGCTACCTCGCTATGGCTACACCTTC CASSPSRGLPRYGYTF TRBD1 TRBJ1-2 TRBV6-2/TRBV6-3 -
TGTGCCAGCAGTTCCTGGGACTTTACGAGCTCCTACAATGAGCAGTTCTTC CASSSWDFTSSYNEQFF - TRBJ2-1 TRBV27 -
TGTGCCACCAGTGACCCCAGGACTAGCGGGCGGAGCCCTAGCACAGATACGCAGTATTTT CATSDPRTSGRSPSTDTQYF TRBD2 TRBJ2-3 TRBV24-1 -
TGTGCCTGGAGTGCCTTCTCCTACGAGCAGTACTTC CAWSAFSYEQYF - TRBJ2-7 TRBV30 -
TGTGCCAGCAGGACAGGGGTTGCCTACGAGCAGTACTTC CASRTGVAYEQYF TRBD1 TRBJ2-7 TRBV28 -
TGTGCCACCAGTGATGAAAGACTCAGGACAGCCGGAAACACCATATATTTT CATSDERLRTAGNTIYF - TRBJ1-3 TRBV24-1 -
TGTGCCAGCAGCCAAGATACTAGCGGGGTTGTCACCGGGGAGCTGTTTTTT CASSQDTSGVVTGELFF TRBD2 TRBJ2-2 TRBV3-1/TRBV3-2 -
TGTGCCAGCAGTTACCCCCGGACAGGGGGCACCGGGGAGCTGTTTTTT CASSYPRTGGTGELFF TRBD1 TRBJ2-2 TRBV6-5 once
TGTGCCAGCAGTCTCCCCATGGGACAGACGGATGAGCAGTTCTTC CASSLPMGQTDEQFF TRBD1 TRBJ2-1 TRBV6-6 once
TGTGCCAGCAGCTTAGCGCCGGACAGACCTCAAGAGACCCAGTACTTC CASSLAPDRPQETQYF - TRBJ2-5 TRBV7-9 -
- CASSDSGQGQGDTQYF - TRBJ2-3 TRBV6-1 -